This TCR beta chain was found in a study of technical replicates of blood from a handful of donors (dated by TCRdb to the late 2010s). Comment on this clone: Its target antigen remains unknown. Per-nucleotide qualities are absent, and no much larger clonotype sits a single base away.

Receptor libraries were prepared by the immunoSEQ multiplex PCR assay. Entries here come from immuneACCESS through TCRdb and include only in-frame sequences with V and J called. Some clones fail to appear in such tables; in the studies checked, an unresolved V gene covers under half of the shortfall, and the cause of the remainder is unknown. The sample table holds 85,000 or so clones, of which about 93% were seen once. The top ten hold roughly 0.28% of the sample. Spanning cysteine to phenylalanine, the CDR3 consists of 15 amino acids. Of all the DNA, just the CDR3 is kept, 45 bases in frame from base 1. V and J lose 7 bases and 3 bases, and a span of 18 bases separates them. From the germline V gene (reference sequence), CDR1 is GTSNPN and CDR2 is SVGIG.

The receptor was isolated from a human donor in good health. Material for sequencing was T cells isolated from PBMCs. In this chain, TRBV30 is recombined with TRBJ2-2, with TRBD2 as a weak D call on 5 bases. The nucleotide sequence is TGTGCCTCCCTCCCCGGGGAGCGGTACACCGGGGAGCTGTTTTTT. It translates to CASLPGERYTGELFF.